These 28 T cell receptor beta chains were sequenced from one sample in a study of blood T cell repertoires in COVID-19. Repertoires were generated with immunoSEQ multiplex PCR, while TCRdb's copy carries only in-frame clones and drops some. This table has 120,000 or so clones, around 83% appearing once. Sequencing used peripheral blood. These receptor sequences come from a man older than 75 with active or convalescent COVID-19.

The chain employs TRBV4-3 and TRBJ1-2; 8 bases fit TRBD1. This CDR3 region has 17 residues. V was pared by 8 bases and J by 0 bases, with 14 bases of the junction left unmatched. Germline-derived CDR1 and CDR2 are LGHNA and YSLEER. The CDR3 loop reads CASGRVGQGQTNYGYTF. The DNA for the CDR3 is TGCGCCAGCGGCAGAGTTGGACAGGGCCAAACTAACTATGGCTACACCTTC.

The CDR3 protein is CASSEQGQDHSPLHF. The CDR3 DNA reads as TGTGCCAGCAGTGAACAGGGGCAGGACCATTCACCCCTCCACTTT. The chain uses TRBV2 and TRBJ1-6; D possibly corresponds to TRBD1 (6 bases). Germline V lookup: CDR1 SNHLY, CDR2 FYNNEI. The CDR3 runs 15 residues. Trimming shortened V by 2 bases and J by 8 bases, and 13 bases separated the two germline ends. Combining the CDR3 with reference TRBV2 and TRBJ1-6 gives the whole variable domain EPEVTQTPSHQVTQMGQEVILRCVPISNHLYFYWYRQILGQKVEFLVSFYNNEISEKSEIFDDQFSVERPDGSNFTLKIRSTKLEDSAMYFCASSEQGQDHSPLHFGNGTRLTVT.

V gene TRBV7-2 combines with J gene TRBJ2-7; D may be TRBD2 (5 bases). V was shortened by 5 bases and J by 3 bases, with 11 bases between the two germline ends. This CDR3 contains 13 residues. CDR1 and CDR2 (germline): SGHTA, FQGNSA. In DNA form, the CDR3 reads TGTGCCAGCAGCCGAGGGCCCGTCTACGAGCAGTACTTC. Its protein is CASSRGPVYEQYF.

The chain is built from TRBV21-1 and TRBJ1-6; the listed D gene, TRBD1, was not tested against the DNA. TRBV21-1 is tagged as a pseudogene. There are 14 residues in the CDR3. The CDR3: CASSKRAGGSPLHF. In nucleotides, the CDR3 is TGTGCCAGCAGCAAAAGGGCAGGGGGATCACCCCTCCACTTT.

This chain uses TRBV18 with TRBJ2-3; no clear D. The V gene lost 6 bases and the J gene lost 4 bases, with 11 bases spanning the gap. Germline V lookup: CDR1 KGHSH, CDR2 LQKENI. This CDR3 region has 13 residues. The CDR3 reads CASSRRKADTQYF. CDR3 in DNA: TGTGCCAGCTCCCGGCGGAAGGCAGATACGCAGTATTTT.

CDR3 DNA sequence: TGTGCCAGCAGTTACTATGGACAGGGCAATCAGCCCCAGCATTTT. Its translation: CASSYYGQGNQPQHF. This rearrangement joins TRBV6-2 or TRBV6-3 to TRBJ1-5, with 7 bases matching TRBD1. Trimming removed 1 base from V and 2 bases from J; junction bases left unmatched: 2. The CDR3 totals 15 residues. CDR1 MNHEY and CDR2 SVGEGT come from the germline V gene.

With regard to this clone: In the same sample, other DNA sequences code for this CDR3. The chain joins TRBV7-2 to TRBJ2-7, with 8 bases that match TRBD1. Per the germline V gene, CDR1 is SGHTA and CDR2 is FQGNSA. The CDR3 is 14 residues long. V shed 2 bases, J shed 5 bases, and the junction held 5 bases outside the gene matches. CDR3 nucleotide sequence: TGTGCCAGCAGCTTAAGGGCAGGGGGCAACGAGCAGTACTTC. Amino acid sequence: CASSLRAGGNEQYF. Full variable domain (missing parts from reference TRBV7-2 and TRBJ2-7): GAGVSQSPSNKVTEKGKDVELRCDPISGHTALYWYRQSLGQGLEFLIYFQGNSAPDKSGLPSDRFSAERTGGSVSTLTIQRTQQEDSAVYLCASSLRAGGNEQYFGPGTRLTVT.

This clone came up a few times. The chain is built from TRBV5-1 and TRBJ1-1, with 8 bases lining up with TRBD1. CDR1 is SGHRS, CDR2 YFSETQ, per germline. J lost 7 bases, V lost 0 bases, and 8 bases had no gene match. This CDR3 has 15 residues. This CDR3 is CASSLAPGQGSEAFF. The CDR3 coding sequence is TGCGCCAGCAGCTTGGCCCCAGGACAGGGAAGTGAAGCTTTCTTT. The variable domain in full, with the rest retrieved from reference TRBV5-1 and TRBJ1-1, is KAGVTQTPRYLIKTRGQQVTLSCSPISGHRSVSWYQQTPGQGLQFLFEYFSETQRNKGNFPGRFSGRQFSNSRSEMNVSTLELGDSALYLCASSLAPGQGSEAFFGQGTRLTVV.

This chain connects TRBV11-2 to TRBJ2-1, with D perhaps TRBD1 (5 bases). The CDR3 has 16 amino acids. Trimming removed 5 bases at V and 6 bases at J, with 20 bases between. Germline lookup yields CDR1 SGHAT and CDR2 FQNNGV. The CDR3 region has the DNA TGTGCCAGCAGCCGAGGTCCTCTGCAGGGTAGCAATGAGCAGTTCTTC. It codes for CASSRGPLQGSNEQFF.

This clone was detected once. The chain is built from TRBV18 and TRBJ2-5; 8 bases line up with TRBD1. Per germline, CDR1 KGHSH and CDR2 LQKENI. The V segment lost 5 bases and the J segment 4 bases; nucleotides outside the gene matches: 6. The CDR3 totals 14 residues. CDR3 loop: CASSSQGARETQYF. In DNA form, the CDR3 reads TGTGCCAGCTCAAGTCAGGGGGCAAGAGAGACCCAGTACTTC.

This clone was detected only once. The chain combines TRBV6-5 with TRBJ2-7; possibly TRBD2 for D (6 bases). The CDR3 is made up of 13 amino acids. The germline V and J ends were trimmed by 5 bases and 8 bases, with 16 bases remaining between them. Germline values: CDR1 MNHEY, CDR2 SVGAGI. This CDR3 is CASSQQPGLKQYF. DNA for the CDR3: TGTGCCAGCAGTCAACAACCGGGACTTAAGCAGTACTTC.

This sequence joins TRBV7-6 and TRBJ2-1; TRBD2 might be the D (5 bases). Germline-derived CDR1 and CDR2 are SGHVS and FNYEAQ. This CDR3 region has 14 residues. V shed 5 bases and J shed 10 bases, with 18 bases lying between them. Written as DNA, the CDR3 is TGTGCCAGCAGCCGAAAGGACTCCTACCCCGAGCAGTTCTTC. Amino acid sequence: CASSRKDSYPEQFF.

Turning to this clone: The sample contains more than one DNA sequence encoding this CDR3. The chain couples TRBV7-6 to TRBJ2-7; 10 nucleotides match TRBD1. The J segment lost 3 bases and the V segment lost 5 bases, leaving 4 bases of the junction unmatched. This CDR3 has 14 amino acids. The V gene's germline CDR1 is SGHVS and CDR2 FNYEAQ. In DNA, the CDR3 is TGTGCCAGCAGCCTTGGACAGGGGGGCTACGAGCAGTACTTC. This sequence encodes CASSLGQGGYEQYF.

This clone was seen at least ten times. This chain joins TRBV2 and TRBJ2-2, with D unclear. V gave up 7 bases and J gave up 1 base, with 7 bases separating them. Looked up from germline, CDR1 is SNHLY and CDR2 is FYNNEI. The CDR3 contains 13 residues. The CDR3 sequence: CASNDMNTGELFF. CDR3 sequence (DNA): TGTGCCAGCAACGACATGAACACCGGGGAGCTGTTTTTT.

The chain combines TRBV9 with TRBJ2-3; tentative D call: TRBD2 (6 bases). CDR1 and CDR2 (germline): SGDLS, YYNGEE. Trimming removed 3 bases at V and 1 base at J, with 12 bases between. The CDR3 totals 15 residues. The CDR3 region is CASSGGLQGTDTQYF. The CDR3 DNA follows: TGTGCCAGCAGCGGGGGACTGCAAGGCACAGATACGCAGTATTTT.

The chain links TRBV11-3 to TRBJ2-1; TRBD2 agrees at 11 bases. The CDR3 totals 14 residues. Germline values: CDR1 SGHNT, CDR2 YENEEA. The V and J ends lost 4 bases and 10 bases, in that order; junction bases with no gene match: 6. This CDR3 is CASSSTTSGREQFF. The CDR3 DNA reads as TGTGCCAGCAGCTCAACAACTAGCGGGAGAGAGCAGTTCTTC.

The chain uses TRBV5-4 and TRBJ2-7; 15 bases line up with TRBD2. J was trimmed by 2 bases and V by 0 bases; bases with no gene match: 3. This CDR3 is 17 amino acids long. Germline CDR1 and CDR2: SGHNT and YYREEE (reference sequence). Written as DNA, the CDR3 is TGTGCCAGCAGCTTGGGGACTAGCGGGGGGGGCACCTACGAGCAGTACTTC. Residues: CASSLGTSGGGTYEQYF.

The CDR3 coding sequence is TGTGCCAGCAGTTTTCGGGTAGAAGAGACCCAGTACTTC. Residues: CASSFRVEETQYF. This rearrangement joins TRBV12-3 or TRBV12-4 to TRBJ2-5; unclear D gene. The V and J ends lost 3 bases and 3 bases respectively, with 8 bases between them. The CDR3 has 13 residues.

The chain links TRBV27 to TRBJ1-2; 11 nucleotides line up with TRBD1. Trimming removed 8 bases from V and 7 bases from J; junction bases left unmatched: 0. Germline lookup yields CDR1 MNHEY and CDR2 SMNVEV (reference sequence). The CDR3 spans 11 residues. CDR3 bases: TGTGCCAGCGGACAGGGGGCTGGCTACACCTTC. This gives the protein CASGQGAGYTF.

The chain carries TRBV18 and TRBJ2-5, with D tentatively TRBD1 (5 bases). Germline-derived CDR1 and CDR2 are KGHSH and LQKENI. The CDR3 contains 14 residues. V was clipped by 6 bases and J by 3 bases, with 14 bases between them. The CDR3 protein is CASSPGSGEETQYF. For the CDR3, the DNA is TGTGCCAGCTCCCCAGGGTCGGGTGAAGAGACCCAGTACTTC.

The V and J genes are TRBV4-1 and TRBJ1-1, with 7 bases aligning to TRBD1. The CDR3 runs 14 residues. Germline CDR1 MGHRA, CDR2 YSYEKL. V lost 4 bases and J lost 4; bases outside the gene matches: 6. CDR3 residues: CASSPRGQGTEAFF. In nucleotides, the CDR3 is TGCGCCAGCAGCCCAAGGGGGCAAGGCACTGAAGCTTTCTTT.

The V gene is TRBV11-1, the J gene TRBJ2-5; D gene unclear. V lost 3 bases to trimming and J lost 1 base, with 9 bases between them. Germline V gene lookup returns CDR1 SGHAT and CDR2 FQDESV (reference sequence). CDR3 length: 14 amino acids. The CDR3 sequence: CASSLVPGQETQYF. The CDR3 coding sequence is TGTGCCAGCAGCTTGGTTCCAGGCCAAGAGACCCAGTACTTC.

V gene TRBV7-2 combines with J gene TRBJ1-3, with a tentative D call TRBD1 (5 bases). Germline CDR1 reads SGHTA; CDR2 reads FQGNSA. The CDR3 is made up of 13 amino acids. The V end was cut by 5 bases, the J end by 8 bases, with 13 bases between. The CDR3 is CASSIRPGDTIYF. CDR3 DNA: TGTGCCAGCAGCATACGTCCGGGGGACACCATATATTTT. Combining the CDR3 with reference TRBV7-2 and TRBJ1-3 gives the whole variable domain GAGVSQSPSNKVTEKGKDVELRCDPISGHTALYWYRQSLGQGLEFLIYFQGNSAPDKSGLPSDRFSAERTGGSVSTLTIQRTQQEDSAVYLCASSIRPGDTIYFGEGSWLTVV.

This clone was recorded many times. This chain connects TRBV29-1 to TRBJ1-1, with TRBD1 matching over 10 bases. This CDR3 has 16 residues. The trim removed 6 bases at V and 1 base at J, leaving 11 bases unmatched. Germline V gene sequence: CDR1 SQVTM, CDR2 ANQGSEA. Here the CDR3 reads CSVAAFRDRGNTEAFF. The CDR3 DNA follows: TGCAGCGTAGCTGCCTTTCGGGACAGGGGGAACACTGAAGCTTTCTTT.

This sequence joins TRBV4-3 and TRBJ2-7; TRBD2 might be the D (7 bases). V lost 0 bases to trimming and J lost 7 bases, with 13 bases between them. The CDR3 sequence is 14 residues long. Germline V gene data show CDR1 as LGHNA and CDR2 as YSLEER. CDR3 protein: CASSQDMGGREQYF. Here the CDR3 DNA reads TGCGCCAGCAGCCAAGATATGGGGGGGCGTGAGCAGTACTTC.

Written as DNA, the CDR3 is TGCGCCAGCAGTGAAAAAGCGGGGACCGATGAGCAGTTCTTC. It translates to CASSEKAGTDEQFF. The V gene is TRBV10-1, the J gene TRBJ2-1; the match to TRBD2 covers 7 bases. CDR1 and CDR2 (germline): WNHNN, SYGVQD (reference sequence). This CDR3 has 14 amino acids. V was clipped by 3 bases and J by 8 bases; unmatched bases: 7.

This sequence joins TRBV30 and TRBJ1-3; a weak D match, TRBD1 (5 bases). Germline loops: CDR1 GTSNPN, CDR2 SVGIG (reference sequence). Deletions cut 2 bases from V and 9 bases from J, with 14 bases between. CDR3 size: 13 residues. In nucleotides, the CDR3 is TGTGCCTGGAGTCCGGACGGGGGTGGCACCATATATTTT. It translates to CAWSPDGGGTIYF.

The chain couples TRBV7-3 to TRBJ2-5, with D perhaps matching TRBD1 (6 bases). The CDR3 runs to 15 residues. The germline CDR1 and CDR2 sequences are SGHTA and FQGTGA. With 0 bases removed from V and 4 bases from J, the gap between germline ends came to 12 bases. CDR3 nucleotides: TGTGCCAGCAGCTTAACCCCAGGGGCCGGAGAGACCCAGTACTTC. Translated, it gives CASSLTPGAGETQYF.